What follows are 9 T cell receptor beta chains derived from one specimen sequenced in a study of T-cell reconstitution after alpha-beta-depleted transplantation in children. Molecular barcoding with unique molecular identifiers was used for the TCRbeta library. TCRdb recomputed calls from the PCR reads with MiXCR, one row per CDR3 protein. The repertoire has about 350,000 distinct CDR3 sequences, about an eighth of them found once; the top ten carry roughly 4.3%. Source: PBMCs, taken from the stem cell graft. The receptors stem from a human donor who donated a stem cell graft to a child with Fanconi anemia.

This clonotype showed up many times. The V call is TRBV5-1, the J call TRBJ2-1; possible D gene TRBD2, 6 bases. Trimming stripped 4 bases from V and 9 bases from J, with 17 bases between. This CDR3 region has 14 residues. Germline CDR1 is SGHRS and CDR2 is YFSETQ. Here the CDR3 DNA reads TGCGCCAGCAGCCTGAGAAGTGGGGGAGGTGAGCAGTTCTTC. Translation gives CASSLRSGGGEQFF. The full variable domain, completed using reference TRBV5-1 and TRBJ2-1, is KAGVTQTPRYLIKTRGQQVTLSCSPISGHRSVSWYQQTPGQGLQFLFEYFSETQRNKGNFPGRFSGRQFSNSRSEMNVSTLELGDSALYLCASSLRSGGGEQFFGPGTRLTVL.

The table lists this clonotype with a few counts. This chain joins TRBV5-1 and TRBJ1-1, with TRBD1 matching 7 bases. V shed 3 bases and J 4 bases; nucleotides not matched to a gene: 3. CDR1 and CDR2 (germline): SGHRS, YFSETQ. This CDR3 has 13 amino acids. The CDR3 region is CASSWGTATEAFF. The DNA for the CDR3 is TGCGCCAGCAGCTGGGGGACAGCCACTGAAGCTTTCTTT.

The J gene is TRBJ1-5, the V gene TRBV12-3 or TRBV12-4; D is ambiguous. Trimming removed 6 bases from V and 3 bases from J, with 15 bases in between. The CDR3 runs to 15 residues. CDR3 nucleotides: TGTGCCAGCAGCGTAGGACGTAGAAACAATCAGCCCCAGCATTTT. This encodes CASSVGRRNNQPQHF.

This clonotype was seen a few times. The chain employs TRBV3-1 and TRBJ2-3; 10 nucleotides align to TRBD2. After removal of 1 base from V and 5 bases from J, the junction contained 6 bases not matched to a gene. The germline V gene has CDR1 LGHDT and CDR2 YNNKEL (reference sequence). This CDR3 comprises 16 residues. CDR3: CASSQARSGGEDTQYF. The CDR3 nucleotides are TGTGCCAGCAGCCAAGCGAGGAGCGGGGGGGAAGATACGCAGTATTTT.

This clonotype is medium-sized by share. The CDR3 DNA reads TGCGCCAGCAGCTTTGGGACAGTTGGCACTGAAGCTTTCTTT. This codes for CASSFGTVGTEAFF. The rearrangement joins TRBV5-1 to TRBJ1-1, with 7 positions matching TRBD1. V lost 2 bases and J lost 4; bases outside the gene matches: 5. The CDR3 spans 14 residues. Germline CDR1 SGHRS, CDR2 YFSETQ.

J is TRBJ2-3 and V is TRBV27, with D perhaps TRBD1 (6 bases). This CDR3 is built from 15 residues. V was clipped by 5 bases and J by 2 bases, with 14 bases between them. From germline, CDR1 is MNHEY and CDR2 SMNVEV (reference sequence). The CDR3 nucleotides read TGTGCCAGCAGTAAAGAACAGGGCCACACAGATACGCAGTATTTT. It specifies CASSKEQGHTDTQYF.

This chain connects TRBV5-1 to TRBJ2-1; TRBD1 matches 9 bases. The CDR3 is 14 amino acids. Germline assignment: CDR1 SGHRS and CDR2 YFSETQ. Germline trimming cut 4 bases from V and 6 bases from J; bases unmatched to any gene: 5. In DNA form, the CDR3 reads TGCGCCAGCAGCACGTCGGGACAGGGCAATGAGCAGTTCTTC. Its translation: CASSTSGQGNEQFF. The variable domain in full, with the rest retrieved from reference TRBV5-1 and TRBJ2-1, is KAGVTQTPRYLIKTRGQQVTLSCSPISGHRSVSWYQQTPGQGLQFLFEYFSETQRNKGNFPGRFSGRQFSNSRSEMNVSTLELGDSALYLCASSTSGQGNEQFFGPGTRLTVL.

This clonotype has just a few counts. The chain links TRBV29-1 to TRBJ2-7; D possibly matches TRBD1 or TRBD2 (6 bases each). Trimming shortened V by 4 bases and J by 0 bases, and 10 bases separated the two germline ends. Germline CDR1 reads SQVTM; CDR2 reads ANQGSEA. The CDR3 spans 13 residues. CDR3 sequence (DNA): TGCAGCGTTGGGGGGGCAGCCTCCTACGAGCAGTACTTC. Protein: CSVGGAASYEQYF.

This clonotype was seen at least ten times. This sequence joins TRBV4-3 and TRBJ2-3; D is perhaps TRBD2 (7 bases). Per the germline V gene, CDR1 is LGHNA and CDR2 is YSLEER. With 4 bases removed from V and 5 bases from J, the gap between germline ends came to 19 bases. The CDR3 contains 16 residues. CDR3: CASSPRDGGRGDTQYF. DNA for the CDR3: TGCGCCAGCAGCCCCCGGGACGGGGGGCGGGGAGATACGCAGTATTTT.